These T cell receptor beta chains were read from a single sample in a study of beta chain features in type 1 diabetes. Data came from immunoSEQ multiplex PCR; TCRdb stores just in-frame clones and leaves some out. The table records 300,000 or so clones, roughly 13% of them present only once. The sequenced material came from naive CD4+ T cells from blood. The receptor set was obtained from a woman aged 18-29 years with type 1 diabetes. Each CDR3 is given without its conserved first and last residue. D genes are given only for firm matches.

length	D	V	J	CDR3
12	TRBD2	TRBV5-1	TRBJ2-1	ASSGTSGSNEQF
15	.	TRBV30	TRBJ2-1	AWTASRTPGSYNEQF
11	.	TRBV29-1	TRBJ1-1	SVEPGWQAEAF
16	TRBD2	TRBV9	TRBJ2-2	ASSVGGSTSGVTGELF
17	TRBD2	TRBV7-2	TRBJ2-3	ASSQGLAGGPPTLHTQY
16	TRBD2	TRBV10-3	TRBJ2-1	AIRTGTSGSAGYNEQF
11	.	TRBV6-1	TRBJ1-5	ASRLRGNQPQH
13	TRBD1	TRBV6-5	TRBJ2-4	ASSYGDRDQNIQY
12	TRBD2	TRBV11-2	TRBJ2-3	ASSLAGYTDTQY
13	.	TRBV6-6	TRBJ2-7	ASSYAPGTTYEQY
11	.	TRBV5-1	TRBJ2-3	ASSLPGTDTQY
12	TRBD2	TRBV9	TRBJ2-2	ASSVGGGTGELF
8	.	TRBV30	TRBJ2-1	AWSDLGQF
12	.	TRBV25-1	TRBJ1-3	ASSESFSGNTIY
10	.	TRBV2	TRBJ2-5	ASRAASETQY
15	.	TRBV15	TRBJ1-2	ATSREREATVLYGYT
13	.	TRBV23-1	TRBJ1-1	ASSQSGQGNTEAF
13	.	TRBV7-2	TRBJ2-5	ASSLVRGSQETQY
14	.	TRBV7-2	TRBJ2-3	ASSLGASVSTDTQY
14	.	TRBV7-9	TRBJ1-1	ASSPPQTGLNTEAF
14	.	TRBV9	TRBJ1-4	ASSVDRGGHEEKLF
14	TRBD2	TRBV9	TRBJ2-1	ASSVETSGRAHEQF
12	.	TRBV6-6	TRBJ1-2	ASSRWQGGDGYT
15	TRBD2	TRBV7-9	TRBJ2-7	ASSLARPGTRVNEQY
11	TRBD1	TRBV29-1	TRBJ1-1	SVEGTANTEAF
10	.	TRBV6-4	TRBJ1-2	ASSYFFRGYT
13	TRBD1	TRBV7-2	TRBJ2-7	ASSPRTGPSYEQY
12	TRBD2	TRBV28	TRBJ2-3	ASSLSRTSSAQY
12	TRBD1	TRBV19	TRBJ1-2	ASTRDRGRYGYT
12	TRBD2	TRBV4-3	TRBJ2-1	ASRSGRVGGEQF
13	.	TRBV19	TRBJ1-1	ASSIDRDAWAEAF
9	.	TRBV30	TRBJ1-2	AASGQQGYT
13	.	TRBV18	TRBJ2-7	ASSPPRGRPYEQY
12	.	TRBV28	.	ASSFTDKTYEQY
11	TRBD1	TRBV9	TRBJ2-1	ASSNGQVNEQF
12	TRBD1	TRBV4-3	TRBJ2-2	ASSLGTGPGELF
13	TRBD1	TRBV7-9	TRBJ1-5	ASSPDRVANQPQH
13	.	TRBV2	TRBJ2-3	ASSERGLGTDTQY
15	.	TRBV29-1	TRBJ1-4	SVLTAFKGLTNEKLF
12	.	TRBV7-2	TRBJ2-5	ASSFRLRQETQY
13	TRBD2	TRBV11-2	TRBJ2-3	ASSFTSGRVNTQY
11	.	TRBV29-1	TRBJ1-2	SVGDRLGYGYT
9	TRBD1	TRBV30	TRBJ1-2	AWSAGGGYT
13	TRBD2	TRBV28	TRBJ2-7	ASSTPSGSDYEQY